The T cell receptor (beta chain) under discussion was sequenced for a study of blood T cell repertoires in COVID-19 (dated by TCRdb to 2018 to 2021). Turning to the overall study: Collaborator samples came from the United States, Italy and Spain and covered acute and convalescent phases of COVID-19. Sample metadata almost always included a de-identified subject ID, COVID-19 status, age in years and sex. Subjects who had been exposed to COVID-19, were actively infected with it, or had recovered from it provided the deeply sampled blood TCRbeta repertoires that made up the dataset. The material from the prospective study consisted of cDNA or gDNA derived from T cells, B-cell-depleted T cells, or PBMCs. Where available, HLA class I and class II types were taken from metadata supplied by the sample provider and were not determined by assay-based typing. Samples were obtained from the ongoing ImmuneRACE study (first 160 participants) and from about 1,300 subjects provided by 6 global collaborators. The repertoires were made available in a free public database intended to serve as a resource for research on the immune response to SARS-CoV-2. Overall study results and their limits: How much clinical and demographic metadata was included differed by source and by participant, and the metadata was provided uncurated.

The immunoSEQ Assay, a bias-controlled multiplex PCR, was used to amplify TCRbeta CDR3 regions from genomic DNA. From the authors' description of their analysis: The number of nucleated cells in each sample was estimated from the amplification of reference gene primers within the assay. To quantify the absolute abundance of each unique TCRbeta CDR3 rearrangement, sequence reads were collapsed and filtered. For each sample, productive Simpson clonality was calculated by taking the square root of Simpson's diversity index across productive rearrangements. TCRdb carries this immuneACCESS record with in-frame sequences only. Its versions omit some clonotypes, under half of them owing to an unresolved V gene in the studies checked, with the rest unexplained. V and J calls and clone size come straight from that table; D and trimming were deduced from the DNA. The sample profile shows about 220,000 clones; 82% of them were found once. The ten largest account for approximately 5.2% of the sample.

Reading from cysteine to phenylalanine, the CDR3 counts 16 amino acids. Only the CDR3 DNA stays, 48 bases, in frame from base 1. Cut back by 2 bases and 4 bases, the V and J ends lie 15 bases apart. CDR1 and CDR2 (SGHRS, YFSETQ) derive from the germline V gene. One collaborating source in Seattle enrolled patients during active infection and followed them longitudinally through the course of disease. The collaborating institutions used their own protocols to collect whole blood in K2EDTA tubes. For TCRbeta analysis, collaborators shipped samples in one of three forms: frozen whole blood, isolated PBMCs, or DNA extracted from either of those sample types. About this clone itself: Its antigen remains unidentified. Per-nucleotide qualities are absent, and no much larger clonotype sits a single base away.

The chain employs TRBV5-1 and TRBJ2-2; the best D guess is TRBD2, with 5 bases matching. Sequencing was carried out using peripheral blood. This sequence originates from an older woman with COVID-19, enrolled during active disease. The CDR3 corresponds to CASSFPREGPTGELFF. The base sequence is TGCGCCAGCAGCTTCCCGAGAGAGGGTCCCACCGGGGAGCTGTTTTTT.